The 14 T cell receptor beta chains below were found in one sample sequenced in a study of vaccination and CD4 T cells after COVID-19. For these receptors, no antigen is known. The treatment is: roughly 11-day PBMC culture with coronavirus spike peptide pools or control peptides (ViraFEST assay). Sequencing of cultured CD4+ T cell DNA used the Oncomine TCR Beta short-read assay. TCRdb fed the PCR reads into MiXCR, producing one record per CDR3 protein. Of about 18,000 distinct CDR3 sequences listed, approximately 48% are singletons. Sequencing was carried out using CD4+ T cells from blood, cultured in vitro. The receptors derive from a human donor who had recovered from COVID-19.

This clonotype was counted only a few times. The chain carries TRBV7-8 and TRBJ1-6; 10 bases are a match to TRBD1. The CDR3 is 16 amino acids. From germline, CDR1 is SGHVS and CDR2 FQNEAQ. The J segment lost 6 bases and the V segment lost 5 bases, leaving 7 bases of the junction unmatched. The chain's CDR3 is CASSPLGQGGNSPLHF. CDR3 DNA: TGTGCCAGCAGCCCCCTAGGACAGGGGGGTAATTCACCCCTCCACTTT. Complete variable domain (other parts from reference TRBV7-8 and TRBJ1-6): GAGVSQSPRYKVAKRGQDVALRCDPISGHVSLFWYQQALGQGPEFLTYFQNEAQLDKSGLPSDRFFAERPEGSVSTLKIQRTQQEDSAVYLCASSPLGQGGNSPLHFGNGTRLTVT.

The rearrangement links TRBV28 to TRBJ1-1, with a possible D match to TRBD1 (6 bases). V was shortened by 3 bases and J by 0 bases, with 14 bases between the two germline ends. The CDR3 is 16 amino acids. Germline assignment: CDR1 MDHEN and CDR2 SYDVKM. The CDR3 DNA follows: TGTGCCAGCAGTTTTACCAGGGGCGGGGTGAACACTGAAGCTTTCTTT. This codes for CASSFTRGGVNTEAFF.

The chain employs TRBV12-3 or TRBV12-4 and TRBJ1-5; D not resolved. Trimming stripped 2 bases from V and 5 bases from J, with 10 bases between. This CDR3 is built from 14 residues. CDR3 DNA sequence: TGTGCCAGCAGTTTAAGTCCGCAGGATCAGCCCCAGCATTTT. It yields the protein CASSLSPQDQPQHF.

The sample holds a few counts of this clonotype. The chain combines TRBV27 with TRBJ1-5; 8 bases match TRBD1. Trimming took 8 bases from V and 6 from J; bases not matched to a gene: 12. This CDR3 is 15 amino acids long. The germline gives CDR1 MNHEY, CDR2 SMNVEV (reference sequence). The DNA for the CDR3 is TGTGCCAGCGCCCATACAGGGGGAAGAAGTCAGCCCCAGCATTTT. This gives the protein CASAHTGGRSQPQHF.

The DNA for the CDR3 is TGCAGTGCTCGTAGACCCCAGGGCCGTCGACCTTTCTCTGGAAACACCATATATTTT. Residues: CSARRPQGRRPFSGNTIYF. The chain is built from TRBV20-1 and TRBJ1-3; TRBD1 is a possible D gene (5 bases). The CDR3 is made up of 19 amino acids. The germline V gene encodes CDR1 DFQATT and CDR2 SNEGSKA (reference sequence). V gave up 5 bases and J gave up 0 bases, with 26 bases separating them.

The V call is TRBV14, the J call TRBJ1-2; 8 nucleotides agree with TRBD1. V gave up 1 base and J gave up 7 bases; unmatched junction bases: 8. The CDR3 has 15 residues. The V gene's germline CDR1 is SGHDN and CDR2 FVKESK. CDR3 amino acids: CASSQAATGVSGYTF. The CDR3 DNA is TGTGCCAGCAGCCAAGCGGCGACAGGGGTCTCTGGCTACACCTTC.

This rearrangement joins TRBV7-9 to TRBJ2-3; possible D gene TRBD2, 6 bases. Trimming took 5 bases from V and 8 from J, leaving 17 bases between them. The CDR3 runs 14 residues. Germline CDR1 and CDR2: SEHNR and FQNEAQ (reference sequence). CDR3 loop: CASSRSTSPGTQYF. CDR3 coding DNA: TGTGCCAGCAGCCGGTCGACTAGTCCCGGTACGCAGTATTTT.

This rearrangement joins TRBV19 to TRBJ1-2; D may be TRBD1 (6 bases). The CDR3 sequence is 15 residues long. V lost 6 bases to trimming and J lost 2 bases, with 16 bases between them. Germline loops: CDR1 LNHDA, CDR2 SQIVND (reference sequence). CDR3 bases: TGTGCCAGTAGAAGGGGGGGCAGCGCAAACTATGGCTACACCTTC. Amino acids: CASRRGGSANYGYTF.

The CDR3 region has the DNA TGTGCCATCAGTGAGCACGGGGGGCCGAACGGGGAGCTGTTTTTT. Translated, it gives CAISEHGGPNGELFF. This chain joins TRBV10-3 and TRBJ2-2; D is possibly TRBD2 (7 bases). The CDR3 contains 15 residues. The V end was cut by 2 bases, the J end by 7 bases, with 14 bases between. The V gene's germline CDR1 is ENHRY and CDR2 SYGVKD.

This clonotype has a handful of counts. The rearrangement uses TRBV20-1 and TRBJ1-3; D is unclear. Trimming removed 2 bases from V and 1 base from J, with 3 bases in between. Germline V gives CDR1 DFQATT, CDR2 SNEGSKA (reference sequence). This CDR3 has 12 residues. As DNA, the CDR3 is TGCAGTGCTAGATGGTCTGGAAACACCATATATTTT. As protein: CSARWSGNTIYF.

Here the CDR3 reads CSANQGRAETQYF. In DNA, the CDR3 is TGCAGTGCTAACCAGGGAAGGGCAGAGACCCAGTACTTC. The V call is TRBV20-1, the J call TRBJ2-5; D is possibly TRBD1 (5 bases). The CDR3 is made up of 13 amino acids. The germline V gene has CDR1 DFQATT and CDR2 SNEGSKA (reference sequence). V gave up 4 bases and J gave up 4 bases, with 13 bases separating them.

This clonotype has a handful of counts. The genes are TRBV20-1 and TRBJ2-7, with TRBD1 matching over 7 bases. CDR3 length: 14 residues. CDR1 DFQATT and CDR2 SNEGSKA come from the germline V gene (reference sequence). The V segment lost 3 bases and the J segment 3 bases; nucleotides outside the gene matches: 8. CDR3: CSASRGLEGYEQYF. CDR3 nucleotide sequence: TGCAGTGCTAGTAGGGGGCTGGAAGGCTACGAGCAGTACTTC.

This chain connects TRBV4-2 to TRBJ1-1; D not resolved. Germline lookup yields CDR1 LGHNA and CDR2 YNFKEQ. The CDR3 is 15 residues long. Trimming pared 1 base from V and 1 base from J, leaving 10 bases between. For the CDR3, the DNA is TGTGCCAGCAGCCAAGCGATCGGTCAGAACACTGAAGCTTTCTTT. This gives the protein CASSQAIGQNTEAFF.

This chain joins TRBV12-3 or TRBV12-4 and TRBJ1-5, with a weak D call TRBD1 (5 bases). This CDR3 contains 13 residues. The V end lost 0 bases, the J end lost 9 bases, and 9 bases lay between the germline ends. In DNA, the CDR3 is TGTGCCAGCAGTTTAGCCGGACACCTGCCCCAGCATTTT. Protein product: CASSLAGHLPQHF.